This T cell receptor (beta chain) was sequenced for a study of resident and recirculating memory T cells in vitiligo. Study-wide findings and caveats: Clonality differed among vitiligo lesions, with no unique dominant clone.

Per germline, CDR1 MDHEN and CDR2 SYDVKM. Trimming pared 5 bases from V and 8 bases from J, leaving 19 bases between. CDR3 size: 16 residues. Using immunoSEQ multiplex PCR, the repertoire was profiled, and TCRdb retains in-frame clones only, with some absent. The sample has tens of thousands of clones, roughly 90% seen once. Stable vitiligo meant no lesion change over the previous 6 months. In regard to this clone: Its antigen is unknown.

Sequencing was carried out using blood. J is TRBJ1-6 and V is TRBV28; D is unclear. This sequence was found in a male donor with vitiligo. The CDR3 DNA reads TGTGCCAGCAGTCCCCAACTCCTGAGCGGTTATTCACCCCTCCACTTT. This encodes CASSPQLLSGYSPLHF.